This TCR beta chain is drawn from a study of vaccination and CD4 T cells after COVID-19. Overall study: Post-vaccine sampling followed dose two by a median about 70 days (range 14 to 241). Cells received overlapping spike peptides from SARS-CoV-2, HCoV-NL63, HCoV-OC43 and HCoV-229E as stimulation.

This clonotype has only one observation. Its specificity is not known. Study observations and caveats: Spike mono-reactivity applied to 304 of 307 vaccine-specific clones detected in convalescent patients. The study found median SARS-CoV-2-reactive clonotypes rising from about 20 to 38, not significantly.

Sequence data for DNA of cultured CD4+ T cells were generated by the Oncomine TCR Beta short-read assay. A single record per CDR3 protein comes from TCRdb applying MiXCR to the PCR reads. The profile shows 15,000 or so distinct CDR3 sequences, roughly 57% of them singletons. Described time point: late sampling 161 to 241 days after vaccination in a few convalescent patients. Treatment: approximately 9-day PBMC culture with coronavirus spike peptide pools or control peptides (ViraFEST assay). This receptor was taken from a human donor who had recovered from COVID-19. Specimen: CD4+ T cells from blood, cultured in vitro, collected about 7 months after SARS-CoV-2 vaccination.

Here the CDR3 reads CSARVAQSSYNSPLHF. The CDR3 DNA follows: TGCAGTGCTAGAGTAGCGCAGAGCTCCTATAATTCACCCCTCCACTTT. V is TRBV20-1 and J is TRBJ1-6; D uncertain. Trimming removed 1 base at V and 0 bases at J, with 10 bases between. There are 16 residues in the CDR3. Per the germline V gene, CDR1 is DFQATT and CDR2 is SNEGSKA (reference sequence).